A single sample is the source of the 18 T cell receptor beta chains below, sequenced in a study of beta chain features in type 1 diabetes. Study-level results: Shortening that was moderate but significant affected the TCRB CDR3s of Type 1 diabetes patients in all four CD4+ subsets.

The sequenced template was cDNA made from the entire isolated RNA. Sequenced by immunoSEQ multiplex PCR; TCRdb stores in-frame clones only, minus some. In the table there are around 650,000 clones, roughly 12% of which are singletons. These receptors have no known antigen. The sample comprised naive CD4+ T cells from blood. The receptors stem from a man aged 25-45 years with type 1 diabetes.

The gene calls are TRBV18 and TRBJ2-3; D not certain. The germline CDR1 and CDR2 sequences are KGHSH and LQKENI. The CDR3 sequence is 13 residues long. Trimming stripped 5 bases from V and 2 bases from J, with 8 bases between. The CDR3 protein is CASSATNTDTQYF. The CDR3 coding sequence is TGTGCCAGCTCAGCAACGAACACAGATACGCAGTATTTT.

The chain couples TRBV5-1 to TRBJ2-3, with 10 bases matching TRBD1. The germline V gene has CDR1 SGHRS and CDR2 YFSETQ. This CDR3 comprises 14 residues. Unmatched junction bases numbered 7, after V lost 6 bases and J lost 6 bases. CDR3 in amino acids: CASTRQGALDTQYF. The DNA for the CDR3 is TGCGCCAGCACCCGACAGGGGGCTTTGGATACGCAGTATTTT.

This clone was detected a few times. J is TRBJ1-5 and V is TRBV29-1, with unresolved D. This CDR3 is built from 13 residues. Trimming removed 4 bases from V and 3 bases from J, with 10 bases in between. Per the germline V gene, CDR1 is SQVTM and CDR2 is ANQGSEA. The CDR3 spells CSVAQNYNQPQHF. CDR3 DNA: TGCAGCGTTGCGCAGAACTACAATCAGCCCCAGCATTTT.

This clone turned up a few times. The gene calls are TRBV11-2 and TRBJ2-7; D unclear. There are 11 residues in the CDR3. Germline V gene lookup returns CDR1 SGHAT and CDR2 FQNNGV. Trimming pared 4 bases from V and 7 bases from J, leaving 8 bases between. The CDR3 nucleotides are TGTGCCAGCAGCTCCTATATGGAGCAGTACTTC. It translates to CASSSYMEQYF. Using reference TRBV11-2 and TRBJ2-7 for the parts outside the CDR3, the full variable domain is EAGVAQSPRYKIIEKRQSVAFWCNPISGHATLYWYQQILGQGPKLLIQFQNNGVVDDSQLPKDRFSAERLKGVDSTLKIQPAKLEDSAVYLCASSSYMEQYFGPGTRLTVT.

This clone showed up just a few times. The CDR3 sequence: CASSLEAVASYEQYF. The CDR3 DNA is TGCGCCAGCAGCTTGGAGGCAGTTGCTTCCTACGAGCAGTACTTC. The J gene is TRBJ2-7, the V gene TRBV5-1, with unresolved D. The CDR3 extends over 15 amino acids. V shed 0 bases and J shed 1 base, with 11 bases lying between them. Germline V gene data show CDR1 as SGHRS and CDR2 as YFSETQ.

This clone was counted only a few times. The CDR3 DNA is TGTGCCAGCAGTTCCTGGACAGGGAATAGGAATCAGCCCCAGCATTTT. Amino acid sequence: CASSSWTGNRNQPQHF. V is TRBV6-8 and J is TRBJ1-5, with TRBD1 matching 8 bases. The CDR3 length is 16 residues. J gave up 4 bases and V 4 bases, and 9 bases lay outside the gene matches. The V gene's germline CDR1 is MNHGY and CDR2 SAAAGT.

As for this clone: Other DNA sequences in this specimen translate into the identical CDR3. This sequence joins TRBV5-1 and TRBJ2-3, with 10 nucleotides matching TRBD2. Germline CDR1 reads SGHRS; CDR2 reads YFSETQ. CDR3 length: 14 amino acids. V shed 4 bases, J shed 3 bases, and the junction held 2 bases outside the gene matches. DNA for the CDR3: TGCGCCAGCAGCCGGACTAGCGGTACAGATACGCAGTATTTT. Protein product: CASSRTSGTDTQYF.

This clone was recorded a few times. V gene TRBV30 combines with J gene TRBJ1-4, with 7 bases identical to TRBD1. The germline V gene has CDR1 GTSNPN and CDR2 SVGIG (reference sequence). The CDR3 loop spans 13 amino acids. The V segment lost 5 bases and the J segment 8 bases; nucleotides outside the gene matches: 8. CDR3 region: CAWDREVEEKLFF. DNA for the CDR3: TGTGCCTGGGACAGGGAGGTTGAGGAAAAACTGTTTTTT. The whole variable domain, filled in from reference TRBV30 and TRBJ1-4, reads SQTIHQWPATLVQPVGSPLSLECTVEGTSNPNLYWYRQAAGRGLQLLFYSVGIGQISSEVPQNLSASRPQDRQFILSSKKLLLSDSGFYLCAWDREVEEKLFFGSGTQLSVL.

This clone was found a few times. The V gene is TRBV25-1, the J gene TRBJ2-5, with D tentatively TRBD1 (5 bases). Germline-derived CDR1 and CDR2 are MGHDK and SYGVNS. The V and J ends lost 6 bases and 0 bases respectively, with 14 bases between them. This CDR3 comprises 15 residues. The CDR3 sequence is CASSSNPGNQETQYF. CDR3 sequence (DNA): TGTGCCAGCAGCTCAAATCCAGGGAACCAAGAGACCCAGTACTTC. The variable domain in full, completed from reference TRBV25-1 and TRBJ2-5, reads EADIYQTPRYLVIGTGKKITLECSQTMGHDKMYWYQQDPGMELHLIHYSYGVNSTEKGDLSSESTVSRIRTEHFPLTLESARPSHTSQYLCASSSNPGNQETQYFGPGTRLLVL.

CDR3 nucleotide sequence: TGTGCCAGCAGCCCAACAGGGAATCATGGCTACACCTTC. Residues: CASSPTGNHGYTF. The gene calls are TRBV9 and TRBJ1-2; perhaps TRBD1 as D (6 bases). The length of the CDR3 is 13 residues. Per germline, CDR1 SGDLS and CDR2 YYNGEE. V was shortened by 4 bases and J by 6 bases, with 13 bases between the two germline ends.

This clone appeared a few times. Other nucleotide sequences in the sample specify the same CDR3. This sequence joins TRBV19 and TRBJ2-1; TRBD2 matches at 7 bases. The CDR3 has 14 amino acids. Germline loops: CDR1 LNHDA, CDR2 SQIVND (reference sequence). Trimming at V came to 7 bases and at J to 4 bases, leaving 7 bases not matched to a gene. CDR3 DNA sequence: TGTGCCAGTAAGAGCCAGCGGGGTTACAATGAGCAGTTCTTC. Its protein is CASKSQRGYNEQFF. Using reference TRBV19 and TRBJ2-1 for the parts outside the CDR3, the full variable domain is DGGITQSPKYLFRKEGQNVTLSCEQNLNHDAMYWYRQDPGQGLRLIYYSQIVNDFQKGDIAEGYSVSREKKESFPLTVTSAQKNPTAFYLCASKSQRGYNEQFFGPGTRLTVL.

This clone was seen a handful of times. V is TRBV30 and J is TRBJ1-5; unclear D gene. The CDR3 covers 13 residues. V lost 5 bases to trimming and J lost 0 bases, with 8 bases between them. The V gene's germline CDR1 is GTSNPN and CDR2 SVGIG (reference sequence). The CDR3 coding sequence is TGTGCCTGGGCCGGGAGTAGCAATCAGCCCCAGCATTTT. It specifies CAWAGSSNQPQHF.

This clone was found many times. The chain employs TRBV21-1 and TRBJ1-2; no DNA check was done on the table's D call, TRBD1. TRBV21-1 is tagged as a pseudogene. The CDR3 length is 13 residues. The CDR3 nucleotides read TGTGCCAGGGTGGGACAGAGCGACTATGGCTACACCTTC. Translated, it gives CARVGQSDYGYTF.

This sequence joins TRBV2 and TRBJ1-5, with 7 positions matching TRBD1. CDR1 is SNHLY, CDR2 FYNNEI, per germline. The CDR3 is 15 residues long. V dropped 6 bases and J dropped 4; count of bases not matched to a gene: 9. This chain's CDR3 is CASRFDRVGNQPQHF. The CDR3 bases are TGTGCCAGCAGGTTCGACAGGGTTGGAAATCAGCCCCAGCATTTT.

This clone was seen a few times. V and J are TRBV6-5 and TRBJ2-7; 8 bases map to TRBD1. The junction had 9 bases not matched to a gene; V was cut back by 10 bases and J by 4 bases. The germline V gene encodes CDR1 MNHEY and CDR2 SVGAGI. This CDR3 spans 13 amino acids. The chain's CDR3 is CATRAGGSYEQYF. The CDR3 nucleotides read TGTGCCACCCGGGCAGGGGGCTCGTACGAGCAGTACTTC.

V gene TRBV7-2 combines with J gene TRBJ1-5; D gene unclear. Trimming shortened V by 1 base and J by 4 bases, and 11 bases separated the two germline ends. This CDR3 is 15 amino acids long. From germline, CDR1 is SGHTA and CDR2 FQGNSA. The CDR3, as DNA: TGTGCCAGCAGCTTAGTCGGGCTTGGGAATCAGCCCCAGCATTTT. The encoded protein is CASSLVGLGNQPQHF.

The CDR3 region is CATRTGIGANVLTF. Written as DNA, the CDR3 is TGTGCCACCAGAACAGGGATTGGGGCCAACGTCCTGACTTTC. The chain joins TRBV6-5 to TRBJ2-6; D might be TRBD1 (6 bases). CDR1 MNHEY and CDR2 SVGAGI come from the germline V gene. This CDR3 region has 14 residues. The ends were cut back, 10 bases at V and 3 bases at J, with 13 bases in the middle.

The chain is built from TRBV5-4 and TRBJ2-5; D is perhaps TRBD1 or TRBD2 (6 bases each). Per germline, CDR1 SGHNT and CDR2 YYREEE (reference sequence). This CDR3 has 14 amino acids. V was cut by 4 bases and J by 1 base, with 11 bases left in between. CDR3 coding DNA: TGTGCCAGCAGCCCTACGGGGGCCCAAGAGACCCAGTACTTC. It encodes CASSPTGAQETQYF.